Listed here is a single T cell receptor (beta chain). Clones were read by immunoSEQ multiplex PCR, and TCRdb kept only the in-frame ones, dropping some. This sample yields fewer than 90,000 clones, of which around 90% are seen a single time; approximately 0.71% belongs to the top ten. The entry originates in a study of OX40 agonist ivuxolimab in advanced cancers. Germline lookup yields CDR1 KGHSH and CDR2 LQKENI. V was trimmed by 2 bases and J by 2 bases, leaving 6 bases between them. There are 13 residues in the CDR3. This receptor was obtained from an adult with an advanced solid tumor such as melanoma, head and neck, liver or kidney cancer. This rearrangement joins TRBV18 to TRBJ1-2; D call uncertain. The starting material was CD4+ or CD8+ T cells sorted from blood, obtained in a trial of the OX40 agonist ivuxolimab. The CDR3 DNA reads as TGTGCCAGCTCACCAGCCGGGAACTATGGCTACACCTTC. It codes for CASSPAGNYGYTF.